This T cell receptor (beta chain) was observed in a study of blood T cell repertoires in COVID-19. Study context: Samples representing acute and convalescent COVID-19 were sourced from the United States, Italy and Spain. The analysed material was cDNA or gDNA that came from T cells, B-cell-depleted T cells, or PBMCs.

Original processing methods: Reference gene primer amplification gave nucleated cell count estimates. Sequencing was performed with immunoSEQ multiplex PCR; in TCRdb, only in-frame clones are kept and a portion is missing. V and J calls and clone size come straight from that table; D and trimming were deduced from the DNA. This sample has a few hundred thousand clones; about 79% occur once, and the top ten carry around 2.5%. This clone was observed a handful of times. The CDR3 covers 13 residues. This chain uses TRBV21-1 with TRBJ1-2. TRBV21-1 is a recognized pseudogene. This TCR came from a man aged 35 to 55 who had recovered from COVID-19. Sequencing was done on a sample of peripheral blood. DNA for the CDR3: TGTGCCAGCAGCTCTCGGTCTCACTATGGCTACACCTTC. It encodes CASSSRSHYGYTF.